This TCR beta chain was recovered during a study of blood T cell repertoires in COVID-19. In the original analysis: Reference gene primer amplification yielded estimated nucleated cell counts. The method was immunoSEQ multiplex PCR; TCRdb's version includes in-frame clones alone and lacks a portion of them. The V and J calls and clone size come from that table; D and trimming were worked out from the DNA. The repertoire consists of roughly 300,000 clones, with 65% to 90% occurring once and the leading ten covering about an eighth. The CDR3 has 15 residues. Trimming at V came to 1 base and at J to 4 bases, leaving 6 bases not matched to a gene. Germline values: CDR1 SGHTS, CDR2 YDEGEE.

This clonotype originated in a human donor in a cohort sampled during active COVID-19. The source material was peripheral blood. The chain recombines TRBV5-8 with TRBJ2-3; TRBD1 matches at 7 bases. CDR3 loop: CASSLFRGPADTQYF. The CDR3 nucleotides read TGTGCCAGCAGCTTGTTTAGGGGGCCCGCAGATACGCAGTATTTT. The full variable domain, with the rest looked up from reference TRBV5-8 and TRBJ2-3, is EAGVTQSPTHLIKTRGQQATLRCSPISGHTSVYWYQQALGLGLQFLLWYDEGEERNRGNFPPRFSGRQFPNYSSELNVNALELEDSALYLCASSLFRGPADTQYFGPGTRLTVL.